This T cell receptor (beta chain) was retrieved from a study of blood T cell repertoires in COVID-19. Turning to the study itself: T cells, B-cell-depleted T cells, or PBMCs provided the cDNA or gDNA that served as material.

Produced via immunoSEQ multiplex PCR; TCRdb's table is partial and in-frame only. The sample shows about 360,000 clones, roughly 86% of them seen only once. CDR3 length: 16 amino acids. Trimming at V came to 5 bases and at J to 9 bases, leaving 8 bases not matched to a gene. CDR1 is ENHRY, CDR2 SYGVKD, per germline. Sequenced sample: peripheral blood. The clonotype was recovered from a human donor in a cohort sampled during active COVID-19. V is TRBV10-3 and J is TRBJ2-1, with 15 positions matching TRBD2. CDR3 sequence: CAISLTGTSGGLEQFF. CDR3 nucleotide sequence: TGTGCCATCAGTCTTACAGGGACTAGCGGGGGGCTTGAGCAGTTCTTC.